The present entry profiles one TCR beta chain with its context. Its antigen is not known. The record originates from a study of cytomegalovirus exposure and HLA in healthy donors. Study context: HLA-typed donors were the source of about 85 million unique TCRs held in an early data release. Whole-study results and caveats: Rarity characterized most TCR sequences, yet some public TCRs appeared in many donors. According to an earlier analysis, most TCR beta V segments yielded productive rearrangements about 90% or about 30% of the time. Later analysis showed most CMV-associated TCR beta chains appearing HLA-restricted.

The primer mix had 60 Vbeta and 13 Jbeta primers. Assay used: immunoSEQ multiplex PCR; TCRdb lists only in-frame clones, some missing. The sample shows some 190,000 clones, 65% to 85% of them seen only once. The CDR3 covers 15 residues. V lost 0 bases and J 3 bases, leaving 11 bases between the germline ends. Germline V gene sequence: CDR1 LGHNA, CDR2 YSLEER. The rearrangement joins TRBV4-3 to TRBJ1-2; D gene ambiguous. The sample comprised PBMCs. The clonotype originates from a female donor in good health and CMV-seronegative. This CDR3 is CASSQEGGWDYGYTF. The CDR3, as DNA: TGCGCCAGCAGCCAAGAAGGAGGGTGGGACTATGGCTACACCTTC.